The rows below give T cell receptor beta chains drawn from one sample of a study of blood T cell repertoires in COVID-19. Repertoires were generated with immunoSEQ multiplex PCR, while TCRdb's copy carries only in-frame clones and drops some. The sample consists of around 150,000 clones, around 89% of them appearing once. Sequencing used peripheral blood. The receptor set was obtained from a human donor with COVID-19, enrolled during active disease. The donor label of this sample is uncertain. The CDR3 runs from the conserved cysteine through the conserved F or W. D genes are given only for firm matches. The size entry is marked missing in some rows and otherwise reads once, few, many or a size class.

size	V	D	J	DNA	CDR3
.	TRBV10-3	TRBD1	TRBJ1-2	TGTGCCATCAGTGAAACAAAGCCGGGACAGGCGACCGTAGGCTACACCTTC	CAISETKPGQATVGYTF
.	TRBV5-4	.	TRBJ2-7	TGTGCCAGCAGCTTGGCGGGGGGCAGCCTTTCGAGAGAGCAGTACTTC	CASSLAGGSLSREQYF
.	TRBV18	TRBD1	TRBJ1-5	TGTGCCAGCTCACCAACGACAGGGGATAGCAATCAGCCCCAGCATTTT	CASSPTTGDSNQPQHF
.	TRBV6-5	.	TRBJ1-1	TGTGCCAGCAGTTACTCCTCCAACACTGAAGCTTTCTTT	CASSYSSNTEAFF
.	TRBV2	TRBD1	TRBJ2-4	TGTGCCAGCAGAAGGGACAGGGAAAACATTCAGTACTTC	CASRRDRENIQYF
few	TRBV19	TRBD1	TRBJ2-7	TGTGCCAGTAGTCCGGACAGGGGGGGCCACGAGCAGTACTTC	CASSPDRGGHEQYF
.	TRBV5-1	TRBD1	TRBJ1-5	TGCGCCAGCAGCCTAACAGGGGGCGGCAATCAGCCCCAGCATTTT	CASSLTGGGNQPQHF
.	TRBV6-5	.	TRBJ2-2	TGTGCCAGCAGTCTCGGTAGTCCCGGGGAGCTGTTTTTT	CASSLGSPGELFF
.	TRBV5-4	TRBD2	TRBJ2-3	TGTGCCAGCAGCCGGCGAGCGGGGGTCACAGATACGCAGTATTTT	CASSRRAGVTDTQYF
.	TRBV7-3	.	TRBJ2-3	TGTGCCAGCAGCCCAGCCACTAGTCCAGAGGGCACAGATACGCAGTATTTT	CASSPATSPEGTDTQYF
.	TRBV5-5	TRBD1	TRBJ2-5	TGTGCCAGCAGCTTGGCGCCAGGGGGCCTTGGAGAGACCCAGTACTTC	CASSLAPGGLGETQYF
.	TRBV2	.	TRBJ2-7	TGTGCCAGCAGTGAAGCGCGAGACTACGAGCAGTACTTC	CASSEARDYEQYF
.	TRBV6-5	TRBD1	TRBJ2-7	TGTGCCAGCATGGTCACCGGACAGGGGATCGAGCAGTACTTC	CASMVTGQGIEQYF
.	TRBV7-8	TRBD2	TRBJ2-1	TGTGCCAGCAGCTTAGCGCTCGAGCGGGAGCGTCATGAGCAGTTCTTC	CASSLALERERHEQFF
.	TRBV5-1	.	TRBJ2-7	TGCGCCAGCGGGCTCAGGGGAGCCTACGAGCAGTACTTC	CASGLRGAYEQYF
.	TRBV5-1	TRBD1	TRBJ2-2	TGCGCCAGCAGCCCGACAGGGAAGAACACCGGGGAGCTGTTTTTT	CASSPTGKNTGELFF
.	TRBV5-4	.	TRBJ2-3	TGTGCCAGTAGGGGGATCACAGATACGCAGTATTTT	CASRGITDTQYF
few	TRBV4-1	TRBD2	TRBJ2-3	TGCGCCAGCAGCCGAGAAGGTGGGACTAGCACGTGGCCAGATACGCAGTATTTT	CASSREGGTSTWPDTQYF
.	TRBV24-1	TRBD1	TRBJ2-7	TGTGCCACCAGTGATACGTACCCGAGGACAGGGGTCCACGAGCAGTACTTC	CATSDTYPRTGVHEQYF
.	TRBV3-1/TRBV3-2	TRBD1	TRBJ1-2	TGTGCCAGCAGCCCGCGGGACAGGGGGGACTATGGCTACACCTTC	CASSPRDRGDYGYTF
few	TRBV24-1	TRBD1	TRBJ2-7	TGTGCCACCTCAGGACAGGGGGCAAGCGAGCAGTACTTC	CATSGQGASEQYF
once	TRBV27	TRBD1	TRBJ1-1	TGTGCCAGCAGTCCCCGGACAGGGGACAACACTGAAGCTTTCTTT	CASSPRTGDNTEAFF
.	TRBV27	TRBD2	TRBJ2-7	TGTGCCAGCAGTCGCGGACTAGCCGGCGAGCAGTACTTC	CASSRGLAGEQYF
once	TRBV27	TRBD1	TRBJ2-7	TGTGCCAGCAGACGGACAGGGGGCCTCTACGAGCAGTACTTC	CASRRTGGLYEQYF
.	TRBV7-2	.	TRBJ1-1	TGTGCCAGCAGCTTAGGGCCGTTCACTGAAGCTTTCTTT	CASSLGPFTEAFF
once	TRBV24-1	.	TRBJ2-5	TGTGCCACCAGTTCTCTTCGAAAGGGGGAGACCCAGTACTTC	CATSSLRKGETQYF
.	TRBV5-5	TRBD1	TRBJ2-7	TGTGCCAGCAGCTTGGAGGCGGAGCCAGGGGGTTACGAGCAGTACTTC	CASSLEAEPGGYEQYF
.	TRBV3-1/TRBV3-2	.	TRBJ2-7	TGTGCCAGCAGCCAAGCCGGGATCAGCTCCTACGAGCAGTACTTC	CASSQAGISSYEQYF
.	TRBV9	.	TRBJ2-3	TGTGCCAGCGAGAAAGGACTCGCTAGCACAGATACGCAGTATTTT	CASEKGLASTDTQYF
.	TRBV7-2	.	TRBJ2-1	TGTGCCAGCAGCCTCGACTGGAACAATGAGCAGTTCTTC	CASSLDWNNEQFF
.	TRBV11-2	.	TRBJ1-1	TGTGCCAGCAGCTTACTAGTCCCGAACACTGAAGCTTTCTTT	CASSLLVPNTEAFF
.	TRBV9	.	TRBJ2-2	TGTGCCAGCAGCGCCTACGGGATGGGAGACACCGGGGAGCTGTTTTTT	CASSAYGMGDTGELFF
.	TRBV28	TRBD1	TRBJ1-2	TGTGCCAGCTCAGCAGGGGGGCAGTTCTATGGCTACACCTTC	CASSAGGQFYGYTF
.	TRBV6-5	TRBD2	TRBJ2-7	TGTGCCAGCAGTTCCCTTGGGGAGGGGTCCTACGAGCAGTACTTC	CASSSLGEGSYEQYF
.	TRBV5-4	.	TRBJ2-1	TGTGCCAGCAGCTTGGTTTATACAGATGAGCAGTTCTTC	CASSLVYTDEQFF
.	TRBV27	.	TRBJ1-2	TGTGCCAGCAGCTGGACAGTGCAAACTAACTATGGCTACACCTTC	CASSWTVQTNYGYTF
.	TRBV20-1	TRBD1	TRBJ2-5	TGCAGTGCTAGTTTACAGGGGGCTGGGGATCGAGAGACCCAGTACTTC	CSASLQGAGDRETQYF
.	TRBV30	TRBD1	TRBJ1-1	TGTGCCTGGAGGTGGACAGGGGACACTGAAGCTTTCTTT	CAWRWTGDTEAFF
.	TRBV11-2	.	TRBJ2-5	TGTGCCAGCAGCATGATCCGGGAGACCCAGTACTTC	CASSMIRETQYF
few	TRBV16	.	TRBJ2-6	TGTGCCAGCAGCCAATCAGGGGCTGGGGCCAACGTCCTGACTTTC	CASSQSGAGANVLTF
.	TRBV11-3	.	TRBJ2-3	TGTGCCAGCAGCCTCCGGACAGGGGCCAGCGGGAGAGGCACGCAGTATTTT	CASSLRTGASGRGTQYF
.	TRBV7-7	.	TRBJ1-6	TGTGCCAGCAGCCCGGGGAGCCAGTGGGATTCACCCCTCCACTTT	CASSPGSQWDSPLHF
.	TRBV7-9	TRBD1	TRBJ1-5	TGTGCCAGCAGCTCCAACAGGGGAACTCAGCCCCAGCATTTT	CASSSNRGTQPQHF
.	TRBV10-3	.	TRBJ1-3	TGTGCCATCAGTGATAGAGACAGTACTGGAAACACCATATATTTT	CAISDRDSTGNTIYF
.	TRBV27	.	TRBJ2-1	TGTGCCAGCAGTTTTATGGTTGGTGGTGTGAGTGAGCAGTTCTTC	CASSFMVGGVSEQFF
.	TRBV24-1	.	TRBJ2-1	TGTGCCACCAGTGTTGCCGGGGAGCGCAATGAGCAGTTCTTC	CATSVAGERNEQFF
.	TRBV6-5	.	TRBJ1-2	TGTGCCAGCGTGGGGGGAAGTGGTGGCTACACCTTC	CASVGGSGGYTF
.	TRBV7-9	.	TRBJ1-2	TGTGCCAGCAGCTTAGAGGGGGACTATGGCTACACCTTC	CASSLEGDYGYTF
once	TRBV20-1	.	TRBJ2-7	TGCAGTGTCGGACTCTCATACGAGCAGTACTTC	CSVGLSYEQYF
.	TRBV7-6	TRBD1	TRBJ2-7	TGTGCCAGCAGCTTAGATCCCTCGACAGGGACGCTCTACGAGCAGTACTTC	CASSLDPSTGTLYEQYF
.	TRBV25-1	TRBD1	TRBJ1-1	TGTGCCAGCAGGACAGGGTGGGCTGAAGCTTTCTTT	CASRTGWAEAFF
.	TRBV6-5	TRBD2	TRBJ2-7	TGTGCCAGCAATCCAGCGGGGGGCGGTAACGAGCAGTACTTC	CASNPAGGGNEQYF
.	TRBV6-5	TRBD1	TRBJ1-1	TGTGCCAGCCGAAAAGGGGGCTTTGGCGCTGAAGCTTTCTTT	CASRKGGFGAEAFF
.	TRBV7-9	.	TRBJ1-2	TGTGCCAGCAGCTTAGATCTTCTTAACTATGGCTACACCTTC	CASSLDLLNYGYTF
.	TRBV10-3	TRBD2	TRBJ2-2	TGTGCCATCAGTGCTTCCCTGGGGAGGGAGGCCACCACCGGGGAGCTGTTTTTT	CAISASLGREATTGELFF
.	TRBV4-1	TRBD1	TRBJ1-2	TGCGCCAGCAGCCATTCCGACAGGGAGGGCTACACCTTC	CASSHSDREGYTF